The next 2 T cell receptor beta chains were all read from a single sample in a study of T-cell reconstitution after alpha-beta-depleted transplantation in children. A TCRbeta library incorporating unique molecular identifiers was prepared. TCRdb ran MiXCR on the PCR reads and lists one entry per CDR3 protein. The table lists just under 550,000 distinct CDR3 sequences, around 20% of them singletons. The material sequenced was PBMCs from the stem cell graft donor, taken from the stem cell graft. The receptors originated from a human donor who donated a stem cell graft to a child with acute lymphoblastic leukemia.

This clonotype was picked up a small number of times. V is TRBV9 and J is TRBJ1-4; possibly TRBD1 for D (5 bases). CDR1 is SGDLS and CDR2 is YYNGEE in the germline V gene. V was cut by 0 bases and J by 6 bases, with 12 bases left in between. The CDR3 is made up of 15 amino acids. CDR3 DNA sequence: TGTGCCAGCAGCGTAGTTTCAGGGATGGATGAAAAACTGTTTTTT. This translates into CASSVVSGMDEKLFF.

The rearrangement links TRBV4-1 to TRBJ2-7; D not certain. Per the germline V gene, CDR1 is MGHRA and CDR2 is YSYEKL. V shed 0 bases and J shed 0 bases, with 12 bases lying between them. The CDR3 has 16 amino acids. The CDR3 DNA follows: TGCGCCAGCAGCCAAGACCCCCTTACGATCTCCTACGAGCAGTACTTC. Its protein product is CASSQDPLTISYEQYF.